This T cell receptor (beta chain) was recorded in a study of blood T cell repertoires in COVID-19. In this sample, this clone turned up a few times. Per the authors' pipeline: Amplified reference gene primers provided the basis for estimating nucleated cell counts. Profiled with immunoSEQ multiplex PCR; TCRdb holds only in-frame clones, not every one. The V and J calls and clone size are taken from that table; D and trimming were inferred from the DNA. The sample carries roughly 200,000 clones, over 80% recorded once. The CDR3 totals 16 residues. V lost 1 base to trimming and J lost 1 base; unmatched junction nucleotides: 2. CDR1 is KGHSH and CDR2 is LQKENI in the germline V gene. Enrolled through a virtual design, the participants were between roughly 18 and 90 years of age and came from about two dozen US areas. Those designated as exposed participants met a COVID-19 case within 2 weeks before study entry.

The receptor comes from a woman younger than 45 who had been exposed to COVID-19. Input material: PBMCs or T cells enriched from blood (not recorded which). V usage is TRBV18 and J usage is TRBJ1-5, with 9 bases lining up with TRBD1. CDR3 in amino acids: CASSPQTGGSNQPQHF. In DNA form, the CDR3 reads TGTGCCAGCTCACCACAGACAGGGGGGAGCAATCAGCCCCAGCATTTT.